The 22 T cell receptor beta chains below come from one sample, sequenced in a study of blood T cell repertoires in COVID-19. Assay: immunoSEQ multiplex PCR; the TCRdb copy retains only in-frame clones and omits some. This sample has 200,000 to 250,000 clones, with more than 75% found just once. The sequencing sample was made of peripheral blood. Receptors were obtained from a man aged 35 to 55 with active or convalescent COVID-19.

The chain uses TRBV21-1 and TRBJ2-5; TRBD2 is the table's D call, not checked against the DNA. TRBV21-1 is assigned pseudogene status. The CDR3 extends over 16 amino acids. The chain's CDR3 is CASSKEKTRGGETQYF. In nucleotides, the CDR3 is TGTGCCAGCAGCAAAGAAAAGACGCGAGGCGGGGAGACCCAGTACTTC.

The J gene is TRBJ2-5, the V gene TRBV14; D call uncertain. V gave up 4 bases and J gave up 3 bases, with 6 bases separating them. Germline CDR1 and CDR2: SGHDN and FVKESK. The CDR3 contains 12 residues. The CDR3 nucleotides are TGTGCCAGCAGCCTCCTAGAAGAGACCCAGTACTTC. This sequence encodes CASSLLEETQYF.

The chain is built from TRBV27 and TRBJ1-2; 7 positions agree with TRBD1. Looked up from germline, CDR1 is MNHEY and CDR2 is SMNVEV (reference sequence). V trimming: 4 bases; J trimming: 4 bases; junction bases outside the gene matches: 3. This CDR3 is 13 amino acids long. The CDR3 is CASSWSGGYGYTF. CDR3 DNA: TGTGCCAGCAGTTGGTCAGGGGGCTATGGCTACACCTTC.

V is TRBV28 and J is TRBJ1-4, with D possibly being TRBD1 (6 bases). Trimming cost V 6 bases and J 0 bases, with 17 bases left between them. This CDR3 is 17 amino acids long. CDR1 and CDR2 from the germline V gene are MDHEN and SYDVKM. The CDR3 region has the DNA TGTGCCAGCAGAACCAAAGGGGGACACGCAACTAATGAAAAACTGTTTTTT. This codes for CASRTKGGHATNEKLFF.

The chain joins TRBV6-5 to TRBJ1-2, with D perhaps matching TRBD1 (5 bases). Germline V gene lookup returns CDR1 MNHEY and CDR2 SVGAGI. The ends were cut back, 2 bases at V and 7 bases at J, with 8 bases in the middle. This CDR3 contains 12 residues. In nucleotides, the CDR3 is TGTGCCAGCAGTTACGCCCAGGGTGGCTACACCTTC. It yields the protein CASSYAQGGYTF.

The V call is TRBV13, the J call TRBJ2-1; a weak D match, TRBD1 (5 bases). V gave up 4 bases and J gave up 3 bases, with 16 bases separating them. The length of the CDR3 is 16 residues. Germline V CDR1 and CDR2: PRHDT, FYEKMQ (reference sequence). The CDR3 loop is CASSSVTEDNYNEQFF. CDR3 coding DNA: TGTGCCAGCAGCTCAGTGACAGAAGATAACTACAATGAGCAGTTCTTC.

The chain joins TRBV6-6 to TRBJ1-1, with D tentatively TRBD1 (5 bases). CDR3 length: 15 residues. Per germline, CDR1 MNHNY and CDR2 SVGAGI (reference sequence). With 2 bases removed from V and 3 bases from J, the gap between germline ends came to 13 bases. The CDR3 DNA reads as TGTGCCAGCAGTTACCGACCTCGGGGGGACACTGAAGCTTTCTTT. It encodes CASSYRPRGDTEAFF.

The chain couples TRBV7-3 to TRBJ2-5; 9 bases map to TRBD1. CDR1 is SGHTA and CDR2 is FQGTGA in the germline V gene. The V segment lost 6 bases and the J segment 3 bases; nucleotides outside the gene matches: 2. CDR3 length equals 13 residues. The CDR3 reads CASRDRGEETQYF. In nucleotides, the CDR3 is TGTGCCAGCAGGGACAGGGGAGAAGAGACCCAGTACTTC.

The chain carries TRBV4-2 and TRBJ2-5; 11 nucleotides align to TRBD2. Germline values: CDR1 LGHNA, CDR2 YNFKEQ. The J segment lost 4 bases and the V segment lost 3 bases, leaving 10 bases of the junction unmatched. The CDR3 loop spans 17 amino acids. The DNA of the CDR3 is TGTGCCAGCAGCCAGGGAGGACTAGCGGGTCACGGAGAGACCCAGTACTTC. Amino acids: CASSQGGLAGHGETQYF.

This chain joins TRBV30 and TRBJ1-1, with a tentative D call TRBD1 (6 bases). V lost 2 bases and J 2 bases, leaving 18 bases between the germline ends. CDR1 is GTSNPN and CDR2 is SVGIG in the germline V gene (reference sequence). The CDR3 length is 16 residues. The CDR3 is CAWSMGVGRGNTEAFF. CDR3 nucleotides: TGTGCCTGGAGTATGGGGGTCGGCAGGGGAAACACTGAAGCTTTCTTT. The whole variable domain, filled in from reference TRBV30 and TRBJ1-1, reads SQTIHQWPATLVQPVGSPLSLECTVEGTSNPNLYWYRQAAGRGLQLLFYSVGIGQISSEVPQNLSASRPQDRQFILSSKKLLLSDSGFYLCAWSMGVGRGNTEAFFGQGTRLTVV.

The chain carries TRBV28 and TRBJ2-5; TRBD2 matches at 11 bases. V dropped 2 bases and J dropped 5; count of bases not matched to a gene: 4. Germline loops: CDR1 MDHEN, CDR2 SYDVKM. The CDR3 covers 15 residues. The CDR3 loop is CASSLIAGGGETQYF. The CDR3 nucleotides are TGTGCCAGCAGTTTAATAGCGGGAGGGGGGGAGACCCAGTACTTC.

The J gene is TRBJ1-2, the V gene TRBV7-9; D remains unclear. The germline gives CDR1 SEHNR, CDR2 FQNEAQ (reference sequence). Trimming cost V 3 bases and J 3 bases, with 14 bases left between them. There are 15 residues in the CDR3. In DNA form, the CDR3 reads TGTGCCAGCAGCTTGGGCCCGAGTGTGGACTATGGCTACACCTTC. Translated, it gives CASSLGPSVDYGYTF.

The rearrangement uses TRBV19 and TRBJ1-5; TRBD1 is a possible D gene (5 bases). Germline CDR1 and CDR2: LNHDA and SQIVND (reference sequence). V lost 5 bases to trimming and J lost 5 bases, with 10 bases between them. CDR3 length: 13 residues. The CDR3 region has the DNA TGTGCCAGTAGTCCAGGGTCCCATCAGCCCCAGCATTTT. Protein product: CASSPGSHQPQHF. The entire variable domain, with the rest obtained from reference TRBV19 and TRBJ1-5, is as follows: DGGITQSPKYLFRKEGQNVTLSCEQNLNHDAMYWYRQDPGQGLRLIYYSQIVNDFQKGDIAEGYSVSREKKESFPLTVTSAQKNPTAFYLCASSPGSHQPQHFGDGTRLSIL.

This rearrangement joins TRBV28 to TRBJ1-2; tentative D call: TRBD1 (6 bases). Trimming removed 10 bases at V and 0 bases at J, with 15 bases between. This CDR3 is 14 amino acids long. Looked up from germline, CDR1 is MDHEN and CDR2 is SYDVKM. CDR3: CATLLDRTNYGYTF. In DNA, the CDR3 is TGTGCCACCCTCCTTGACAGGACTAACTATGGCTACACCTTC.

The rearrangement uses TRBV23-1 and TRBJ2-1, with TRBD1 as a possible D gene (7 bases). TRBV23-1 is labeled an ORF, and its function is uncertain. Trimming removed 8 bases at V and 6 bases at J, with 23 bases between. This CDR3 is 16 amino acids long. CDR3 nucleotides: TGCGCCAGCTCTCAGGGGGGCAGGGAAAGGGCCAATGAGCAGTTCTTC. It yields the protein CASSQGGRERANEQFF.

The count of this clone is one. The chain links TRBV5-1 to TRBJ1-1; TRBD1 is a possible D gene (6 bases). This CDR3 has 14 amino acids. Germline loops: CDR1 SGHRS, CDR2 YFSETQ. V was shortened by 4 bases and J by 3 bases, with 13 bases between the two germline ends. The CDR3 nucleotides read TGCGCCAGCAGCGACCAAGGGGGTGACACTGAAGCTTTCTTT. This codes for CASSDQGGDTEAFF.

CDR3 amino acids: CASSLLSTDTQYF. DNA of the CDR3: TGCGCCAGCAGTCTTCTTAGCACAGATACGCAGTATTTT. This rearrangement joins TRBV5-1 to TRBJ2-3, with D unclear. CDR1 and CDR2 from the germline V gene are SGHRS and YFSETQ. Trimming pared 5 bases from V and 0 bases from J, leaving 7 bases between. This CDR3 is built from 13 residues. Full variable domain (rest looked up from reference TRBV5-1 and TRBJ2-3): KAGVTQTPRYLIKTRGQQVTLSCSPISGHRSVSWYQQTPGQGLQFLFEYFSETQRNKGNFPGRFSGRQFSNSRSEMNVSTLELGDSALYLCASSLLSTDTQYFGPGTRLTVL.

The chain combines TRBV5-1 with TRBJ2-5, with 9 bases lining up with TRBD1. The trim removed 1 base at V and 2 bases at J, leaving 6 bases unmatched. Germline CDR1 and CDR2: SGHRS and YFSETQ. The CDR3 covers 16 residues. The CDR3 DNA reads as TGCGCCAGCAGCTTGTTTCTGGGACAGGGTCAAGAGACCCAGTACTTC. Protein: CASSLFLGQGQETQYF. The variable domain in full, with the rest retrieved from reference TRBV5-1 and TRBJ2-5, is KAGVTQTPRYLIKTRGQQVTLSCSPISGHRSVSWYQQTPGQGLQFLFEYFSETQRNKGNFPGRFSGRQFSNSRSEMNVSTLELGDSALYLCASSLFLGQGQETQYFGPGTRLLVL.

The chain couples TRBV5-1 to TRBJ2-7; TRBD2 agrees at 10 bases. CDR1 and CDR2 from the germline V gene are SGHRS and YFSETQ. CDR3 length equals 15 residues. V trimming: 3 bases; J trimming: 4 bases; junction bases outside the gene matches: 7. CDR3 nucleotide sequence: TGCGCCAGCAGCTCCGGACTAGCGGAGACGTACGAGCAGTACTTC. Translated, it gives CASSSGLAETYEQYF.

This clone occurred a few times. The chain has TRBV12-3 or TRBV12-4 and TRBJ1-1; D is undetermined. V lost 6 bases to trimming and J lost 12 bases, with 17 bases between them. The CDR3 has 12 residues. The CDR3 coding sequence is TGTGCCAGCAGCTCGGGTACTTTCCCGACTTTCTTT. Protein: CASSSGTFPTFF.

This clone was detected only a few times. The genes are TRBV30 and TRBJ2-2, with TRBD1 matching 9 bases. V lost 8 bases, J lost 4 bases, and 11 bases stayed unmatched. The CDR3 is 15 amino acids. From germline, CDR1 is GTSNPN and CDR2 SVGIG (reference sequence). The CDR3 sequence: CAGVWGQGLTGELFF. The CDR3, as DNA: TGTGCCGGCGTCTGGGGACAGGGTCTCACCGGGGAGCTGTTTTTT. Variable domain in full (rest from reference TRBV30 and TRBJ2-2): SQTIHQWPATLVQPVGSPLSLECTVEGTSNPNLYWYRQAAGRGLQLLFYSVGIGQISSEVPQNLSASRPQDRQFILSSKKLLLSDSGFYLCAGVWGQGLTGELFFGEGSRLTVL.

The chain combines TRBV7-9 with TRBJ1-1; D might be TRBD1 (5 bases). CDR1 SEHNR and CDR2 FQNEAQ come from the germline V gene (reference sequence). The length of the CDR3 is 13 residues. The V gene lost 5 bases and the J gene lost 4 bases, with 11 bases spanning the gap. This chain's CDR3 is CASSAGGSTEAFF. CDR3 nucleotides: TGTGCCAGCAGCGCCGGGGGAAGCACTGAAGCTTTCTTT.